These T cell receptor beta chains were read from a single sample in a study of cytomegalovirus exposure and HLA in healthy donors. Using immunoSEQ multiplex PCR, the repertoire was profiled, and TCRdb retains in-frame clones only, with some absent. Among some 130,000 clones listed, around 78% were seen once. Sequencing was done on a sample of PBMCs. The source of these receptors is a woman aged 25 to 39 in good health and CMV-seropositive. CDR3s leave out the opening cysteine and the closing phenylalanine or tryptophan.

>TRBV5-4|TRBJ1-1
ASSLGWGREVVNTEAF
>TRBV7-2|-
ASSYTTGQPYEQY
>TRBV5-4|TRBJ2-1
ASSLGGNSGEQF
>TRBV7-6|TRBJ2-5
ASSLASGGGGQETQY
>TRBV2|TRBJ2-2
ASLPSGLNTGELF
>TRBV28|TRBJ1-6
ASKGLDRGSSPLH
>TRBV28|TRBJ2-7
ASSYQGGGDYEQY
>TRBV28|TRBJ2-1
ASSLLGGGNNEQF
>TRBV9|TRBJ2-7
ASSNRDRGHYEQY
>TRBV7-3|TRBJ2-1
ASSLQSRGSYNEQF
>TRBV7-2|TRBJ2-3
ASSLGGGRTDTQY
>TRBV2|TRBJ2-2
ASKLTVSTNTGELF
>TRBV27|TRBJ1-6
ASRRLGTRTYNSPLH
>TRBV9|TRBJ2-1
ASSVDPQGIGGEQF
>TRBV27|TRBJ2-1
ASSHLSSYNEQF
>TRBV7-9|TRBJ2-1
ASSQRIRGAYNEQF
>TRBV7-2|TRBJ2-7
ASSLGVRGEQY
>TRBV7-3|TRBJ2-2
ASSVTGTNTGELF
>TRBV28|TRBJ2-1
ASSLLAGGSHNEQF
>TRBV5-4|TRBJ1-6
ASSLQGRGPLH
>TRBV5-1|TRBJ1-4
ATPDRGMANEKLF
>TRBV2|TRBJ1-6
ASSIEGLANSPLH